This T cell receptor beta chain was captured by sequencing in a study of T cell repertoires in cytomegalovirus infection. A word on this clonotype: The antigen is undetermined. The junction and the germline gene differ at one end; a read error may be behind it.

MiXCR was run by TCRdb on the reads, yielding one entry per CDR3 protein. The sample includes about 830,000 distinct CDR3 sequences, about 30% seen only once; the top ten take 9.5% to 15%. Germline V gene lookup returns CDR1 MGHRA and CDR2 YSYEKL. This CDR3 comprises 20 residues. The chain joins TRBV4-1 to TRBJ2-6; the D call may be TRBD1 or TRBD2 (6 bases each). The sequences come from cultured CD8+ T cells from PBMCs, collected from culture after CMV antigen stimulation. The sequence was collected from a human donor in good health (CMV status not recorded). Some clones in this sample may be carry-over from other donors' samples. DNA for the CDR3: TGCGCCAGCAGCCCAGACCCTCCGGAGGGACACAGCTCTGGGACCAACGTCCTGACTTTC. This gives the protein CASSPDPPEGHSSGTNVLTF.